Below, 24 T cell receptor beta chains from the same sample are listed, as sequenced in a study of tumor-infiltrating lymphocytes in primary liver carcinoma. From around 500 ng of total RNA, TCR beta-specific cDNA was reverse-transcribed using a constant-region primer. What produced the TCR beta libraries was three nested multiplex PCR rounds using slightly modified ARM-PCR. Researchers ran the first two PCR rounds for roughly 10 cycles each with TRBV1-TRBV30 forward primers and a C-beta reverse primer. A single record per CDR3 protein comes from TCRdb applying MiXCR to the multiplex PCR reads. The table includes around 60,000 distinct CDR3 sequences, 71% detected once. Without any cell sorting, about 19-31 mg of bulk tissue yielded co-extracted RNA and DNA. Specimen: liver tumor tissue from sampling region 4. The subset was: tumor region T4, right-lateral pole. These receptors all come from a middle-aged man with primary liver carcinoma and hepatitis B virus infection.

The chain has TRBV6-5 and TRBJ2-7; no reliable D call. CDR1 is MNHEY and CDR2 is SVGAGI in the germline V gene. The CDR3 has 12 residues. Trimming left V 11 bases short and J 7 bases short, with 18 bases between. CDR3 DNA: TGTGCCTCCCAGGACGGACGGAGTGAGCAGTACTTC. Translating gives CASQDGRSEQYF.

The rearrangement uses TRBV12-5 and TRBJ2-3; D not resolved. The CDR3 contains 12 residues. V gave up 6 bases and J gave up 11 bases, with 15 bases separating them. CDR1 and CDR2 from the germline V gene are LGHNT and FRNRAP. The CDR3 here is CASGFSAGEQYF. In nucleotides, the CDR3 is TGTGCTAGTGGCTTCAGCGCAGGAGAGCAGTATTTT. The full variable domain, its missing parts supplied by reference TRBV12-5 and TRBJ2-3, is DARVTQTPRHKVTEMGQEVTMRCQPILGHNTVFWYRQTMMQGLELLAYFRNRAPLDDSGMPKDRFSAEMPDATLATLKIQPSEPRDSAVYFCASGFSAGEQYFGPGTRLTVL.

The rearrangement links TRBV4-1 to TRBJ2-7; D gene unclear. The CDR3 contains 14 residues. The V end lost 0 bases, the J end lost 6 bases, and 12 bases lay between the germline ends. CDR1 is MGHRA and CDR2 is YSYEKL in the germline V gene. The CDR3: CASSQDLDRAEQYF. Here the CDR3 DNA reads TGCGCCAGCAGCCAAGATCTGGACCGTGCCGAGCAGTACTTC.

To note about this clonotype: At one boundary the junction diverges from the germline segment, which might be a read error. V usage is TRBV11-2 and J usage is TRBJ2-1; no clear D. The CDR3 totals 16 residues. From germline, CDR1 is SGHAT and CDR2 FQNNGV. CDR3 protein: CASILELIAGMNEQFF. The CDR3 DNA reads TGTGCCAGCATCTTAGAGCTCATAGCAGGAATGAATGAGCAGTTCTTC.

This clonotype was observed a few times. The germline gene is not matched at one end of the junction; a read error may be the cause. This chain links TRBV6-2 or TRBV6-3 with TRBJ2-5, with 8 nucleotides matching TRBD1. CDR3 length: 15 amino acids. Germline lookup yields CDR1 MNHEY and CDR2 SVGEGT. The chain's CDR3 is CASSHDRGGQETRYF. The CDR3 DNA follows: TGTGCCAGCAGTCATGACAGGGGCGGACAAGAGACCCGGTACTTC.

V and J are TRBV6-6 and TRBJ2-7; unclear D gene. V lost 5 bases and J lost 5, with 10 bases in between. Germline values: CDR1 MNHNY, CDR2 SVGAGI (reference sequence). This CDR3 region has 12 residues. The CDR3 DNA follows: TGTGCCAGCAGTCCTTCCTTGAACGAGCAGTACTTC. Residues: CASSPSLNEQYF.

This clonotype was counted a single time. The J gene is TRBJ2-7, the V gene TRBV4-1; D is unclear. This CDR3 is 14 amino acids long. In germline, CDR1 is MGHRA, CDR2 YSYEKL. Between the trimmed V and J ends, which lost 9 bases and 3 bases, there was a span of 18 bases. CDR3 residues: CASNQSNQIYEQYF. DNA of the CDR3: TGCGCCAGTAACCAATCAAACCAGATCTACGAGCAGTACTTC.

Remarks on this clonotype: One end of the junction does not line up with germline, which may come from a read error. V gene TRBV11-2 combines with J gene TRBJ2-7; 7 bases match TRBD2. CDR3 size: 15 residues. Germline-derived CDR1 and CDR2 are SGHAT and FQNNGV. CDR3 residues: CASSLSSGTTYEQYF. The CDR3 DNA is TGTGCCAGCAGCTTATCCTCAGGGACTACCTACGAACAGTACTTC.

The chain employs TRBV11-2 and TRBJ2-2, with a possible D match to TRBD1 (5 bases). Germline V gene data show CDR1 as SGHAT and CDR2 as FQNNGV. V was cut by 5 bases and J by 6 bases, with 10 bases left in between. There are 13 residues in the CDR3. Here the CDR3 reads CASSQGVSGELFF. In DNA, the CDR3 is TGTGCCAGCAGCCAAGGGGTGTCCGGGGAGCTGTTTTTT.

With respect to this clonotype: A read error may explain this, as a much larger clone is one base away. The chain couples TRBV6-6 to TRBJ1-1, with D maybe TRBD1 (6 bases). Germline assignment: CDR1 MNHNY and CDR2 SVGAGI (reference sequence). The CDR3 has 14 amino acids. The CDR3, as DNA: TGTGTCAGCAGTGGGACAAGGGTAAGGACTGAAGCTTTCTTT. It specifies CVSSGTRVRTEAFF.

Turning to this clonotype: One junction end disagrees with the germline gene, perhaps due to a read error. The rearrangement links TRBV24-1 to TRBJ2-5; the D call may be TRBD1 or TRBD2 (6 bases each). CDR3 size: 14 residues. Germline CDR1 KGHDR, CDR2 SFDVKD. The CDR3 region has the DNA TGTGTCACCAGTGTCGGGGGCGATTCGGAGACCCAGTACTTC. Translation gives CVTSVGGDSETQYF.

On this clonotype: Germline and junction disagree at one end, which may indicate a read error. V is TRBV29-1 and J is TRBJ2-1, with 10 bases matching TRBD1. The CDR3 spans 15 residues. Per germline, CDR1 SQVTM and CDR2 ANQGSEA. CDR3 bases: TGCAGCATTGAAGGTGGGACAGGGGTACACAATGAGCAGTTCTTC. The encoded protein is CSIEGGTGVHNEQFF.

Remarks on this clonotype: A read error is possible here, since a much larger clone lies one base away. The CDR3 end shows no conserved phenylalanine or tryptophan, and so a read error is likely. The DNA is left out, because the CDR3 cannot be placed on it with certainty; the CDR3 is given as TCRdb lists it. The rearrangement links TRBV7-9 to TRBJ2-3; the table's D call, TRBD2, was not checked against the DNA. Including both end residues, the CDR3 is 15 amino acids long. Germline V gene data show CDR1 as SEHNR and CDR2 as FQNEAQ (reference sequence). CDR3: CAGSLNSAGTDTQCY.

The genes are TRBV6-6 and TRBJ1-1; D is unresolved. The CDR3 extends over 13 amino acids. The germline CDR1 and CDR2 sequences are MNHNY and SVGAGI (reference sequence). V lost 5 bases and J 5 bases, leaving 12 bases between the germline ends. CDR3: CASSRHMSTEAFF. DNA for the CDR3: TGTGCCAGCAGTCGACACATGAGTACTGAAGCTTTCTTT.

In regard to this clonotype: One junction end disagrees with the germline gene, perhaps due to a read error. The J gene is TRBJ1-2, the V gene TRBV29-1; D gene uncertain. This CDR3 is built from 18 residues. Germline CDR1 reads SQVTM; CDR2 reads ANQGSEA. The chain's CDR3 is CSVGAPIGTQVANYSYTF. The CDR3 DNA is TGCAGCGTTGGGGCACCAATAGGAACTCAAGTGGCTAACTATAGCTACACCTTC. Full variable domain (rest looked up from reference TRBV29-1 and TRBJ1-2): SAVISQKPSRDICQRGTSLTIQCQVDSQVTMMFWYRQQPGQSLTLIATANQGSEATYESGFVIDKFPISRPNLTFSTLTVSNMSPEDSSIYLCSVGAPIGTQVANYSYTFGSGTRLTVV.

With regard to this clonotype: At one of its ends the junction is not consistent with the germline gene, which may arise from a read error. The rearrangement joins TRBV12-3 or TRBV12-4 to TRBJ2-1; the D call may be TRBD1 or TRBD2 (5 bases each). This CDR3 is built from 14 residues. The CDR3 DNA is TGTGCCAGTAGTTTCCTGGGGACCTTCAATGAGCAGTTCTTC. This gives the protein CASSFLGTFNEQFF.

About this clonotype: Possible read error: a much larger clone is one base away. This chain joins TRBV29-1 and TRBJ1-1; tentative D call: TRBD1 (6 bases). The germline V gene has CDR1 SQVTM and CDR2 ANQGSEA. The CDR3 is 13 residues long. The DNA of the CDR3 is TGCAGCATTGAAGGGCAGGGGAACGCTGAAGCTTTCTTT. The encoded protein is CSIEGQGNAEAFF.

Worth noting for this clonotype: Germline and junction disagree at one end, which may indicate a read error. The chain links TRBV30 to TRBJ1-6; D may be TRBD1 (6 bases). This CDR3 is built from 15 residues. CDR1 GTSNPN and CDR2 SVGIG come from the germline V gene (reference sequence). The CDR3 here is CAWSDVPQGNSPPHF. For the CDR3, the DNA is TGTGCCTGGAGTGATGTACCACAGGGTAATTCACCCCCCCACTTT.

This clonotype was detected ten times or more. This chain joins TRBV6-2 or TRBV6-3 and TRBJ2-1, with 8 bases lining up with TRBD2. The CDR3 length is 15 residues. The V gene end was trimmed by 5 bases and the J gene end by 6 bases; junction bases not matched to a gene: 9. Looked up from germline, CDR1 is MNHEY and CDR2 is SVGEGT. CDR3: CASSRRLLAANEQFF. For the CDR3, the DNA is TGTGCCAGCAGTCGACGACTACTAGCGGCCAATGAGCAGTTCTTC.

The chain has TRBV4-2 and TRBJ2-7; TRBD1 might be the D (6 bases). V dropped 3 bases and J dropped 0 bases, with 15 bases sitting between them. The CDR3 is 16 residues long. CDR1 is LGHNA and CDR2 is YNFKEQ in the germline V gene. The CDR3, as DNA: TGTGCCAGCAGCCACTTTGGAACGGACAGCTCCTACGAGCAGTACTTC. It is translated as CASSHFGTDSSYEQYF.

In regard to this clonotype: This is likely a read error, given that the CDR3 carries no conserved phenylalanine or tryptophan at its end. The chain uses TRBV11-1 and TRBJ2-1; 7 bases are shared with TRBD2. This CDR3 comprises 15 residues. The V gene's germline CDR1 is SGHAT and CDR2 FQDESV (reference sequence). DNA of the CDR3: TGTACCAGCAGCCTGAGTAGCGGGCACAACAATGAGCAGTTCTCC. Protein product: CTSSLSSGHNNEQFS.

Comments on this clonotype: The junction shows a germline mismatch at one end, possibly a read error. The chain recombines TRBV7-8 with TRBJ2-7; no definite D call. CDR3 size: 13 residues. Germline CDR1 reads SGHVS; CDR2 reads FQNEAQ. The CDR3 DNA reads TGTGCCACCAGCTTTACCAGCGCCTACGAGCAGTACTTC. This gives the protein CATSFTSAYEQYF.

Notes on this clonotype: Because it lacks the conserved phenylalanine or tryptophan at the end, this CDR3 is likely a read error. The chain combines TRBV29-1 with TRBJ1-6, with 10 positions matching TRBD1. The CDR3 totals 15 residues. Germline trimming cut 6 bases from V and 10 bases from J; bases unmatched to any gene: 12. The germline gives CDR1 SQVTM, CDR2 ANQGSEA. In DNA form, the CDR3 reads TGCAGCGTCCCCAGGTTTGGACAGGGGGACTCACCCCTCCACATT. It is translated as CSVPRFGQGDSPLHI.

The chain uses TRBV29-1 and TRBJ2-5; D not resolved. Germline CDR1 SQVTM, CDR2 ANQGSEA. This CDR3 is built from 13 residues. Trimming left V 0 bases short and J 12 bases short, with 17 bases between. The CDR3 loop is CSVEDRPKEIKYF. In DNA, the CDR3 is TGCAGCGTTGAAGATCGCCCCAAAGAGATCAAGTACTTC. Full variable domain (missing parts from reference TRBV29-1 and TRBJ2-5): SAVISQKPSRDICQRGTSLTIQCQVDSQVTMMFWYRQQPGQSLTLIATANQGSEATYESGFVIDKFPISRPNLTFSTLTVSNMSPEDSSIYLCSVEDRPKEIKYFGPGTRLLVL.